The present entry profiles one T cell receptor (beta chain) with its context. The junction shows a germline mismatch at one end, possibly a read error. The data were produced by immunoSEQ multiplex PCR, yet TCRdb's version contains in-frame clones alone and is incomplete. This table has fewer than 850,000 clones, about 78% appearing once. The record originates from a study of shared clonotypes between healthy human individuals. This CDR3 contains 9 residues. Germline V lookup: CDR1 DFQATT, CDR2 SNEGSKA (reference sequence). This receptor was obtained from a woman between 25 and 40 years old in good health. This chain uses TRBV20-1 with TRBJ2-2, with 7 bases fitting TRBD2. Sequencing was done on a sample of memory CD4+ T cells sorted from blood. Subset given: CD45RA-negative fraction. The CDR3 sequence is CSVSAGAVF. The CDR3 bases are TGCAGTGTTTCGGCGGGAGCTGTTTTT.